This T cell receptor (beta chain) appears in the sequencing data of a study of CD8 T cells in Susac syndrome. With random hexamers, reverse transcription was performed on about 0.5 to 1 ug of RNA. Multiplex PCR with immunoSEQ amplified the TCR beta CDR3 across 54 Vbeta and 13 Jbeta. One entry per CDR3 protein, called by TCRdb with MiXCR from the immunoSEQ multiplex PCR reads. The repertoire includes approximately 190,000 distinct CDR3 sequences, approximately 94% of them detected once, and around 0.092% sits in the top ten. Points from the study as a whole: In Susac patients, clonal expansion was not detected in CD4+ cells.

Negative isolation was applied to CD8+ and CD4+ T cells, and FACS enrichment was applied to TEMRA cells. About this clonotype: The antigen is not known.

CDR1 is LNHDA and CDR2 is SQIVND in the germline V gene (reference sequence). The CDR3 runs 15 residues. Trimming cost V 1 base and J 2 bases; bases outside gene matches: 4. This sequence originates from a human donor with Susac syndrome. The V call is TRBV19, the J call TRBJ2-7, with 8 bases identical to TRBD2. Material: CD4+ T cells from PBMCs. CDR3 DNA sequence: TGTGCCAGTAGTATAGGCGGGGGGACAACCTACGAGCAGTACTTC. It translates to CASSIGGGTTYEQYF.